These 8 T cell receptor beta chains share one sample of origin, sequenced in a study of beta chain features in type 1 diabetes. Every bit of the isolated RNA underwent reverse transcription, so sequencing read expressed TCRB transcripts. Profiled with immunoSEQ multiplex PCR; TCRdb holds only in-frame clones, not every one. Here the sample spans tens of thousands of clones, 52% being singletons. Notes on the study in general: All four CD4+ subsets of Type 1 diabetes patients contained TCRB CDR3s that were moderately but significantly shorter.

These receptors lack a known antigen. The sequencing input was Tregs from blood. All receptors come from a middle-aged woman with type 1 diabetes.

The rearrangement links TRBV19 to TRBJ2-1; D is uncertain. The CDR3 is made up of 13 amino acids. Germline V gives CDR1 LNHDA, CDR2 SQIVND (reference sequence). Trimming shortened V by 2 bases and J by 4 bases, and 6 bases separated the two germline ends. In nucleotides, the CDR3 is TGTGCCAGTAGTATAACGGTTTACAATGAGCAGTTCTTC. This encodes CASSITVYNEQFF.

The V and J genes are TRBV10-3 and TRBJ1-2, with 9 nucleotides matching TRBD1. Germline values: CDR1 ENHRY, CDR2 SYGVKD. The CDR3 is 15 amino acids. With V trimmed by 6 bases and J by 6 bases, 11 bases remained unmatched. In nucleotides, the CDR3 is TGTGCCATCAGCCCTATTCGGACAGGGGAGGATGGCTACACCTTC. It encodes CAISPIRTGEDGYTF.

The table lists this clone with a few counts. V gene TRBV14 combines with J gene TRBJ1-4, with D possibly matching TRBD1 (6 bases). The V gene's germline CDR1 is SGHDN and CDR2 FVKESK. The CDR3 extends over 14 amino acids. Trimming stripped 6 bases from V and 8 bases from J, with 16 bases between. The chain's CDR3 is CASRRTDSIEKLFF. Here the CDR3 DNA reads TGTGCCAGCAGGCGGACAGACTCTATCGAAAAACTGTTTTTT.

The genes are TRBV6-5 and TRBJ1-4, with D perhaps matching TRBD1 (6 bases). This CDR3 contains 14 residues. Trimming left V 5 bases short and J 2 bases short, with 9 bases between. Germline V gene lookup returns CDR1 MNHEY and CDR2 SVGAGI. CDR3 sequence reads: CASSIQGTNEKLFF. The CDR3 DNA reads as TGTGCCAGCAGTATTCAGGGGACTAATGAAAAACTGTTTTTT.

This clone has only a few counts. CDR3 sequence (DNA): TGTGCCAGCAGCCCCCAGGGCGGGGAGCTGTTTTTT. This encodes CASSPQGGELFF. V usage is TRBV7-9 and J usage is TRBJ2-2; D might be TRBD1 (5 bases). Per the germline V gene, CDR1 is SEHNR and CDR2 is FQNEAQ (reference sequence). This CDR3 spans 12 amino acids. Trimming removed 5 bases at V and 7 bases at J, with 8 bases between.

CDR3 protein: CASSLDFAAGGYNEQFF. The CDR3 DNA sequence: TGTGCCAGCAGCTTAGATTTTGCGGCGGGAGGCTACAATGAGCAGTTCTTC. The chain has TRBV11-3 and TRBJ2-1; TRBD2 aligns across 8 bases. Germline loops: CDR1 SGHNT, CDR2 YENEEA. The CDR3 has 17 residues. The junction had 7 bases not matched to a gene; V was cut back by 0 bases and J by 3 bases. Based on the CDR3 plus reference TRBV11-3 and TRBJ2-1, the full variable domain is EAGVVQSPRYKIIEKKQPVAFWCNPISGHNTLYWYLQNLGQGPELLIRYENEEAVDDSQLPKDRFSAERLKGVDSTLKIQPAELGDSAVYLCASSLDFAAGGYNEQFFGPGTRLTVL.

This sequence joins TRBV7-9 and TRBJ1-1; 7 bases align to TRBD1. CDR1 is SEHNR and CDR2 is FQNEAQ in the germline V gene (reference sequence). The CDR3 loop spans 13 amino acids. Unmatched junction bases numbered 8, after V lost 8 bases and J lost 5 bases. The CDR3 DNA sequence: TGTGCCAGCCACCCGGCAGGGGGAACTGAAGCTTTCTTT. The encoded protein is CASHPAGGTEAFF.

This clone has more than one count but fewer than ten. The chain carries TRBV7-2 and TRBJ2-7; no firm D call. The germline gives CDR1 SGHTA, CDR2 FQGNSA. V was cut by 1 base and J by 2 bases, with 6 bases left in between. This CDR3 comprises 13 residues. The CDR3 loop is CASSLVAAYEQYF. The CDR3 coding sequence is TGTGCCAGCAGCTTAGTGGCAGCCTACGAGCAGTACTTC.